This TCR beta chain was captured by sequencing in a study of human T cells and chemical hapten exposure. Findings of the study overall: The number of TCRs over 1 in 1000 frequency stayed unchanged after DPC. A positive correlation with patch test score was found for PT1 expanded TCR counts.

TCRdb re-analysed the RACE reads in MiXCR, keeping a single row per CDR3 protein. The data show approximately 400,000 distinct CDR3 sequences, roughly 4.6% seen once. Germline CDR1 is SNHLY and CDR2 is FYNNEI. V was trimmed by 8 bases and J by 4 bases, leaving 13 bases between them. This CDR3 spans 13 amino acids. This clonotype was seen repeatedly, ten times or more. Its antigen is unknown. Time point denoted: pre-sensitization, week 0. The treatment denotes: therapeutic diphenylcyclopropenone sensitization with weekly scalp DPC. The sequence derives from a woman aged 45 to 65 with alopecia areata. Some clones in this sample may be carry-over from other donors' samples. This chain links TRBV2 with TRBJ2-3, with a tentative D call TRBD2 (5 bases). Sequenced here: whole blood, sampled in connection with sensitization to the hapten diphenylcyclopropenone (DPC). The CDR3 DNA follows: TGTGCCAGCTCGGCCATCGGGGCAGATACGCAGTATTTT. Amino acids: CASSAIGADTQYF.